A single sample is the source of the 15 T cell receptor beta chains below, sequenced in a study of blood T cell repertoires in COVID-19. This table comes from immunoSEQ multiplex PCR, and its TCRdb copy is limited to in-frame clones, with some not included. The table shows around 330,000 clones, with around 84% occurring only once. Sequenced sample: PBMCs or T cells enriched from blood (not recorded which). The receptors here all came from a woman under 40 who had been exposed to COVID-19.

The V call is TRBV4-1, the J call TRBJ1-4; D is undetermined. V was shortened by 1 base and J by 3 bases, with 12 bases between the two germline ends. Germline V CDR1 and CDR2: MGHRA, YSYEKL. CDR3 length equals 16 residues. Here the CDR3 DNA reads TGCGCCAGCAGCCAAGTGTCCGGGGTCGCTAATGAAAAACTGTTTTTT. Translating it yields CASSQVSGVANEKLFF.

CDR3 residues: CASRLGAGYGYTF. CDR3 DNA: TGTGCCAGCAGGCTAGGGGCAGGCTATGGCTACACCTTC. V usage is TRBV27 and J usage is TRBJ1-2; weak D call: TRBD1 (5 bases). The CDR3 totals 13 residues. Trimming took off 6 bases at V and 4 bases at J, with 12 bases between the two ends. Germline values: CDR1 MNHEY, CDR2 SMNVEV (reference sequence).

The chain links TRBV7-2 to TRBJ2-3; TRBD2 matches at 7 bases. CDR1 is SGHTA and CDR2 is FQGNSA in the germline V gene. This CDR3 region has 18 residues. J was trimmed by 1 base and V by 5 bases; bases with no gene match: 15. CDR3 loop: CASSATRAAGSGTDTQYF. The CDR3 nucleotides read TGTGCCAGCAGCGCGACCAGGGCAGCGGGGAGTGGCACAGATACGCAGTATTTT.

J is TRBJ2-7 and V is TRBV28, with 12 bases identical to TRBD2. This CDR3 contains 16 residues. V shed 6 bases, J shed 7 bases, and the junction held 13 bases outside the gene matches. Germline assignment: CDR1 MDHEN and CDR2 SYDVKM. The CDR3 DNA reads as TGTGCCAGCAGCCGCCTTCTAGCGGGAGGGATGAGAGAGCAGTACTTC. It translates to CASSRLLAGGMREQYF.

The V and J genes are TRBV18 and TRBJ1-1, with a weak D call TRBD1 (6 bases). CDR3 length: 16 amino acids. Germline CDR1 is KGHSH and CDR2 is LQKENI. The ends were cut back, 1 base at V and 1 base at J, with 13 bases in the middle. The CDR3 sequence: CASSPRSGVENTEAFF. In nucleotides, the CDR3 is TGTGCCAGCTCACCACGATCAGGGGTGGAGAACACTGAAGCTTTCTTT.

V gene TRBV4-3 combines with J gene TRBJ1-1; D is uncertain. This CDR3 has 16 amino acids. V was shortened by 0 bases and J by 6 bases, with 17 bases between the two germline ends. Looked up from germline, CDR1 is LGHNA and CDR2 is YSLEER. CDR3 coding DNA: TGCGCCAGCAGCCAAGATCGGAGAAGCGTGGCTGCTGAAGCTTTCTTT. Its translation is CASSQDRRSVAAEAFF.

The rearrangement joins TRBV6-5 to TRBJ1-2; D is uncertain. Per germline, CDR1 MNHEY and CDR2 SVGAGI. The CDR3 extends over 11 amino acids. V shed 3 bases and J shed 8 bases, with 7 bases lying between them. The CDR3 region is CASSYPGGYTF. The CDR3 DNA sequence: TGTGCCAGCAGTTATCCCGGGGGCTACACCTTC.

This chain links TRBV7-3 with TRBJ2-2, with D possibly matching TRBD1 (6 bases). The CDR3 is 14 residues long. CDR1 and CDR2 (germline): SGHTA, FQGTGA. The ends were cut back, 4 bases at V and 5 bases at J, with 11 bases in the middle. In nucleotides, the CDR3 is TGTGCCAGCAGCTCCCAACAGGGAACCGGGGAGCTGTTTTTT. It specifies CASSSQQGTGELFF.

The chain links TRBV28 to TRBJ2-3; TRBD2 matches 7 bases. Unmatched junction bases numbered 7, after V lost 1 base and J lost 0 bases. Germline CDR1 and CDR2: MDHEN and SYDVKM. This CDR3 is built from 17 residues. CDR3 protein: CASSLYGLAESTDTQYF. CDR3 DNA: TGTGCCAGCAGTTTATATGGTCTAGCGGAAAGCACAGATACGCAGTATTTT. Looking up the rest from reference TRBV28 and TRBJ2-3 gives the full variable domain: DVKVTQSSRYLVKRTGEKVFLECVQDMDHENMFWYRQDPGLGLRLIYFSYDVKMKEKGDIPEGYSVSREKKERFSLILESASTNQTSMYLCASSLYGLAESTDTQYFGPGTRLTVL.

The V call is TRBV28, the J call TRBJ2-2; D ambiguous. The V gene's germline CDR1 is MDHEN and CDR2 SYDVKM. V lost 2 bases and J lost 6, with 7 bases in between. This CDR3 region has 13 residues. CDR3 protein: CASSLASAGELFF. The CDR3 DNA follows: TGTGCCAGCAGTTTAGCGTCGGCCGGGGAGCTGTTTTTT. Complete variable domain (other parts from reference TRBV28 and TRBJ2-2): DVKVTQSSRYLVKRTGEKVFLECVQDMDHENMFWYRQDPGLGLRLIYFSYDVKMKEKGDIPEGYSVSREKKERFSLILESASTNQTSMYLCASSLASAGELFFGEGSRLTVL.

V is TRBV27 and J is TRBJ2-1, with 10 bases lining up with TRBD2. This CDR3 is 16 amino acids long. Trimming cost V 4 bases and J 6 bases; bases outside gene matches: 9. Per germline, CDR1 MNHEY and CDR2 SMNVEV (reference sequence). In DNA form, the CDR3 reads TGTGCCAGCAGTTACCGGCTAGCGGGAGCAAGCAATGAGCAGTTCTTC. Translated, it gives CASSYRLAGASNEQFF.

This clone was counted at least ten times. This chain uses TRBV7-8 with TRBJ2-5, with D possibly matching TRBD1 (5 bases). Looked up from germline, CDR1 is SGHVS and CDR2 is FQNEAQ. Deletions cut 1 base from V and 7 bases from J, with 13 bases between. This CDR3 region has 14 residues. CDR3 bases: TGTGCCAGCAGCTTAGAGGGGCAGGGTGGGACCCAGTACTTC. Encoded protein: CASSLEGQGGTQYF.

This clone was seen a few times. This chain uses TRBV9 with TRBJ2-7; TRBD2 aligns across 13 bases. V shed 0 bases and J 5 bases; nucleotides not matched to a gene: 8. The length of the CDR3 is 17 residues. Per the germline V gene, CDR1 is SGDLS and CDR2 is YYNGEE. The CDR3 DNA reads TGTGCCAGCAGCGTAGGTTGGACTAGCGGGAGCAGCAACGAGCAGTACTTC. Translating it yields CASSVGWTSGSSNEQYF.

This clone was seen a handful of times. CDR3 in DNA: TGCGCCAGCAGCTTGACGGGTGCCTATGGCTACACCTTC. Amino acids: CASSLTGAYGYTF. This chain connects TRBV5-1 to TRBJ1-2; the D is unclear. This CDR3 spans 13 amino acids. Germline values: CDR1 SGHRS, CDR2 YFSETQ. Trimming left V 1 base short and J 4 bases short, with 8 bases between.

The chain carries TRBV25-1 and TRBJ2-7; tentative D call: TRBD1 (6 bases). Trimming stripped 6 bases from V and 3 bases from J, with 9 bases between. Germline V lookup: CDR1 MGHDK, CDR2 SYGVNS. This CDR3 has 12 amino acids. The CDR3 sequence is CASRRQDYEQYF. CDR3 in DNA: TGTGCCAGCAGGAGACAGGACTACGAGCAGTACTTC.